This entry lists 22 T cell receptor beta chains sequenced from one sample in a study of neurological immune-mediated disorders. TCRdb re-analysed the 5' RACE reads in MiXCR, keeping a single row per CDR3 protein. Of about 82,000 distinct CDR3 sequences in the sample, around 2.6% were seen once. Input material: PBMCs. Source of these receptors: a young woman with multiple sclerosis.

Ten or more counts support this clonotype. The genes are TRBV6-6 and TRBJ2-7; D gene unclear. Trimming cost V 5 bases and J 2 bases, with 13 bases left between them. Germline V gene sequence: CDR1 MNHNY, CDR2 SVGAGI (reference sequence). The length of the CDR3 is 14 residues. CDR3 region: CASSLSWLPYEQYF. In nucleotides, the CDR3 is TGTGCCAGCAGTCTCTCTTGGCTGCCCTACGAGCAGTACTTC.

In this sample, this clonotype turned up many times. DNA of the CDR3: TGTGCCAGCAGCAGGACTAGAGCAGATACGCAGTATTTT. It translates to CASSRTRADTQYF. V usage is TRBV5-6 and J usage is TRBJ2-3; 7 bases agree with TRBD2. Trimming at V came to 4 bases and at J to 4 bases, leaving 3 bases not matched to a gene. Germline V gene lookup returns CDR1 SGHDT and CDR2 YYEEEE. CDR3 length: 13 residues.

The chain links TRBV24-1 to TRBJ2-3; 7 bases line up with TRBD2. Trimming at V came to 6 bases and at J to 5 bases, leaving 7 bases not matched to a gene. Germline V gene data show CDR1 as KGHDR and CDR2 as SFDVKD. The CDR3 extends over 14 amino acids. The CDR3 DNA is TGTGCCACCAGTCCGGGAATAGCGGGAGATACGCAGTATTTT. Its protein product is CATSPGIAGDTQYF.

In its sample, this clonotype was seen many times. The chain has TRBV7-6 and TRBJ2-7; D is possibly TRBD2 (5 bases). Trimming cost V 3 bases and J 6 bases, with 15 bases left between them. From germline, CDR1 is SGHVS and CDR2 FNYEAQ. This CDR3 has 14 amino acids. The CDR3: CASSFADGIGEQYF. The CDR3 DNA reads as TGTGCCAGCAGCTTTGCCGACGGGATTGGCGAGCAGTACTTC.

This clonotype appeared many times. CDR3 in amino acids: CASSLGGLNQPQHF. In DNA, the CDR3 is TGCGCCAGCAGCTTGGGGGGACTCAATCAGCCCCAGCATTTT. The rearrangement links TRBV5-1 to TRBJ1-5; D might be TRBD1 (5 bases). Germline V CDR1 and CDR2: SGHRS, YFSETQ. This CDR3 has 14 amino acids. Trimming cost V 0 bases and J 3 bases, with 7 bases left between them.

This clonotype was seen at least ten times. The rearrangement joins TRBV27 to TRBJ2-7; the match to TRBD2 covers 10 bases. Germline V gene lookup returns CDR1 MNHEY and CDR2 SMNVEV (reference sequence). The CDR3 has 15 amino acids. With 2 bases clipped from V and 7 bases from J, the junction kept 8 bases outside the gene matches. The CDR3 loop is CASSLGVAGGGEQYF. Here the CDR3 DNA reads TGTGCCAGCAGTTTAGGGGTAGCGGGAGGTGGGGAGCAGTACTTC.

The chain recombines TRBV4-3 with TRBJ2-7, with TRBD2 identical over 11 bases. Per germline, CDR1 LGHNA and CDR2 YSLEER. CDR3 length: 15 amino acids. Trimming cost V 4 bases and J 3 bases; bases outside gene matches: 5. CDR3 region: CASSLGTSGYYEQYF. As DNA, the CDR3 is TGCGCCAGCAGCCTAGGGACTAGCGGATACTACGAGCAGTACTTC.

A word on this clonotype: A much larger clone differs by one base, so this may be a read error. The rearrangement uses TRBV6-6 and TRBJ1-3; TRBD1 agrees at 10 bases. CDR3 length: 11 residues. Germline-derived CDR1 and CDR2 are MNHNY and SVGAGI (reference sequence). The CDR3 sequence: CASSSLGQGNF. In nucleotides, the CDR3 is TGTGCCAGCAGTTCCCTGGGACAGGGGAATTTT.

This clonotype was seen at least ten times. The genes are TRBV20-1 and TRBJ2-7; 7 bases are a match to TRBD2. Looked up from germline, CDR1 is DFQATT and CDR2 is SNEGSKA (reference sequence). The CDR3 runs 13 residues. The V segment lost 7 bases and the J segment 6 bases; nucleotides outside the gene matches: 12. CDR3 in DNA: TGCAGTGTTAGCGGGCCCTCTGGACGCGAGCAGTACTTC. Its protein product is CSVSGPSGREQYF.

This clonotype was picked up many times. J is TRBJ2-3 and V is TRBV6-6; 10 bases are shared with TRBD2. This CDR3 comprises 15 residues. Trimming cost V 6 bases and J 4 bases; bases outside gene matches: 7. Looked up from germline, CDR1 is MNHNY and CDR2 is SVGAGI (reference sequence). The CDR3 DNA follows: TGTGCCAGCAGCCCGAGCGGGAGGGCCTCAGATACGCAGTATTTT. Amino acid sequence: CASSPSGRASDTQYF.

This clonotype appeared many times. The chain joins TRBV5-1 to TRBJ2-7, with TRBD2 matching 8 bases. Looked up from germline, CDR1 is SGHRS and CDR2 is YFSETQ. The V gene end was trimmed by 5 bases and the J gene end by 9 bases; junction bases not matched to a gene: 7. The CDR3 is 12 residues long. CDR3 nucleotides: TGCGCCAGCAGAGAGGCGGGAGGCCCGCAGTACTTC. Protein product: CASREAGGPQYF.

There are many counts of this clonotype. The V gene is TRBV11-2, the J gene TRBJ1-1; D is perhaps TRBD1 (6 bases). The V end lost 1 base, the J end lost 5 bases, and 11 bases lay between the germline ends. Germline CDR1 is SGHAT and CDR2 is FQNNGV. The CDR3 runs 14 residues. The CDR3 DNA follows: TGTGCCAGCAGCTTAGTAGGGGGTTGGACTGAAGCTTTCTTT. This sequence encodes CASSLVGGWTEAFF.

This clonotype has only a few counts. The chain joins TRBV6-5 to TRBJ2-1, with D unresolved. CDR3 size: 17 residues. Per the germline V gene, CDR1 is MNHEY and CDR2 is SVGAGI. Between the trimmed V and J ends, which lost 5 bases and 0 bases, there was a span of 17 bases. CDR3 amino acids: CASSGVVGRSSYNEQFF. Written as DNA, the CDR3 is TGTGCCAGCAGTGGCGTGGTTGGGCGGAGCTCCTACAATGAGCAGTTCTTC.

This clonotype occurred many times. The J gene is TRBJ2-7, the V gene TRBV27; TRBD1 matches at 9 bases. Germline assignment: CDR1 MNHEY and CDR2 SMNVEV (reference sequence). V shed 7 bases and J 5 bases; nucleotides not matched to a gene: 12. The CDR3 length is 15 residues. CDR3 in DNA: TGTGCCAGCACTTCCCCGGGACAGGGTAGCCACGAGCAGTACTTC. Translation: CASTSPGQGSHEQYF.

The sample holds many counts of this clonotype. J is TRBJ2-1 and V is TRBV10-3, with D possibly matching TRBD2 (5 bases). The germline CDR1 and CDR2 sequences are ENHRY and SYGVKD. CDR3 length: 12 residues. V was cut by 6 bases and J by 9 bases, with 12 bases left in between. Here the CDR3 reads CAIRSGNSEQFF. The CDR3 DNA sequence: TGTGCCATCAGATCGGGGAATAGTGAGCAGTTCTTC.

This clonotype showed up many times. CDR3 coding DNA: TGTGCCACCAGTACAGGGGGCGAAAACATTCAGTACTTC. It translates to CATSTGGENIQYF. V is TRBV24-1 and J is TRBJ2-4, with TRBD1 matching 9 bases. Trimming cost V 6 bases and J 5 bases; bases outside gene matches: 1. Germline V gene data show CDR1 as KGHDR and CDR2 as SFDVKD. The CDR3 extends over 13 amino acids.

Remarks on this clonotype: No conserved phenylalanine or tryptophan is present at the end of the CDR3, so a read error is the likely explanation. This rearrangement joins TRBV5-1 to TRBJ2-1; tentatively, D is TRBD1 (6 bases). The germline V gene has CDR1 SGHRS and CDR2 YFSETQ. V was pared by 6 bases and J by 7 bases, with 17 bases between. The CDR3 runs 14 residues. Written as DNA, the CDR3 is TGCGCCAGCAAGGACAGCCCGGCGAAGAATGAGCAGTTCAAC. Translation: CASKDSPAKNEQFN.

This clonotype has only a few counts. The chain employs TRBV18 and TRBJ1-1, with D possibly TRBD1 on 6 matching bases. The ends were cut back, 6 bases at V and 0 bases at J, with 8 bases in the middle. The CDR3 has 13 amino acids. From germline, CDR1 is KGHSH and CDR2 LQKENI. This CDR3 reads CASSYRVNTEAFF. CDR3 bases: TGTGCCAGCTCCTACAGGGTGAACACTGAAGCTTTCTTT.

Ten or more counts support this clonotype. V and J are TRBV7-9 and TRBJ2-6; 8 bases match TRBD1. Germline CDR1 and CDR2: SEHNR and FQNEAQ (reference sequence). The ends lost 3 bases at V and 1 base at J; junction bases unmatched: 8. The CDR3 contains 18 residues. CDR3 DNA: TGTGCCAGCAGCTTCCCCGGGACAGGCCGATCTGGGGCCAACGTCCTGACTTTC. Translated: CASSFPGTGRSGANVLTF.

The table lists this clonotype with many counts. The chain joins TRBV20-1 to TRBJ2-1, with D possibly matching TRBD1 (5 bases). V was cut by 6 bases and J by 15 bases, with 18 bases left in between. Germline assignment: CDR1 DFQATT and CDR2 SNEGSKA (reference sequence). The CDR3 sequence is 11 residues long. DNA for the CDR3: TGCAGTGCCCGTAATCAGGGCGTCGGGTTCTTC. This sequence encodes CSARNQGVGFF.

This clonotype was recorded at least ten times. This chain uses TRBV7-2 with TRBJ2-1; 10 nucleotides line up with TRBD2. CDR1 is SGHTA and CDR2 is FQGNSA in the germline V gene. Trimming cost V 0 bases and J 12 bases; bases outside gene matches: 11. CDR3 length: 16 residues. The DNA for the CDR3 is TGTGCCAGCAGCTTAGCCGGGACTAGCGTGGGAAACCGGCAGTTCTTC. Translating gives CASSLAGTSVGNRQFF.

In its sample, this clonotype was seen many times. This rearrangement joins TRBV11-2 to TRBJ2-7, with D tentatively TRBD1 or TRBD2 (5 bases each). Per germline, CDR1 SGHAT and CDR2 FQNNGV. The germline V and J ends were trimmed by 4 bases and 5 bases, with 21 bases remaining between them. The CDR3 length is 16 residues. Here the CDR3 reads CASSYYGTRTPHEQYF. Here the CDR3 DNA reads TGTGCCAGCAGCTACTACGGGACCCGGACGCCCCACGAGCAGTACTTC.